These 3 T cell receptor beta chains were all obtained from the same sample, sequenced in a study of beta chain features in type 1 diabetes. Reverse transcription of all isolated RNA meant that expressed TCRB transcripts were sequenced. Measured with immunoSEQ multiplex PCR; TCRdb has only the in-frame clones, and not every one. This sample has roughly 160,000 clones; roughly 7.1% occur once, and the top ten carry roughly 1%. Study findings and constraints: Among patients with Type 1 diabetes, TCRB CDR3s were moderately but significantly shorter in every one of the four CD4+ subsets.

The antigens these receptors bind are not known. The sequenced sample consisted of central memory CD4+ T cells from blood. These receptors were obtained from a woman between 35 and 50 years old with type 1 diabetes.

The gene calls are TRBV15 and TRBJ1-2; TRBD1 matches at 9 bases. The CDR3 runs to 14 residues. Germline CDR1 and CDR2: LNHNV and YYDKDF (reference sequence). The junction had 4 bases not matched to a gene; V was cut back by 0 bases and J by 8 bases. The CDR3 bases are TGTGCCACCAGCAGAGAGGAAACAGGGGGCGGCTACACCTTC. Translated: CATSREETGGGYTF.

The chain uses TRBV28 and TRBJ1-1; the D gene is possibly TRBD1 (6 bases). CDR1 MDHEN and CDR2 SYDVKM come from the germline V gene. The CDR3 totals 14 residues. V was pared by 0 bases and J by 3 bases, with 8 bases between. Here the CDR3 reads CASSLWGADTEAFF. Here the CDR3 DNA reads TGTGCCAGCAGTTTATGGGGGGCTGACACTGAAGCTTTCTTT.

This clone has more than one count but fewer than ten. The rearrangement joins TRBV10-3 to TRBJ2-7; D is unresolved. Per the germline V gene, CDR1 is ENHRY and CDR2 is SYGVKD. There are 12 residues in the CDR3. Trimming pared 2 bases from V and 6 bases from J, leaving 8 bases between. This CDR3 is CAISENSLEQYF. In DNA, the CDR3 is TGTGCCATCAGTGAGAACAGCCTCGAGCAGTACTTC.